A selection of T cell receptor beta chains follows, all from one sample in a study of T cells of healthy individuals. Using its own MiXCR run on the 5' RACE reads, TCRdb lists one record per CDR3 protein. This sample has about 41,000 distinct CDR3 sequences, with 4.5% found just once. These receptor sequences come from a human donor in good health. Each CDR3 is given with its conserved first and last residue.

J gene: TRBJ2-1
CDR3 length: 13
V gene: TRBV13
CDR3 protein: CASSLVRAGEQFF

J gene: TRBJ2-7
CDR3 length: 13
V gene: TRBV14
CDR3 protein: CASSQDSGGEQYF

J gene: TRBJ1-2
CDR3 length: 14
V gene: TRBV5-1
CDR3 protein: CASSTGTANYGYTF

J gene: TRBJ1-4
CDR3 length: 15
V gene: TRBV4-2
CDR3 protein: CASSQVGPSNEKLFF

J gene: TRBJ1-2
CDR3 length: 15
V gene: TRBV12-3/TRBV12-4
CDR3 protein: CASSNRGEVVHGYTF

J gene: TRBJ2-3
CDR3 length: 15
V gene: TRBV18
CDR3 protein: CASSPEYLSTDTQYF

J gene: TRBJ2-1
CDR3 length: 15
V gene: TRBV6-2/TRBV6-3
CDR3 protein: CASRRLAGGPDEQFF

J gene: TRBJ2-7
CDR3 length: 15
V gene: TRBV30
CDR3 protein: CAWSLKGPGQYEQYF

J gene: TRBJ1-1
CDR3 length: 16
V gene: TRBV29-1
CDR3 protein: CSVAGLRIQMSTEAFF

J gene: TRBJ1-5
CDR3 length: 13
V gene: TRBV2
CDR3 protein: CASSDLVNQPQHF

J gene: TRBJ1-1
CDR3 length: 15
V gene: TRBV6-5
CDR3 protein: CASRKDPETRGEAFF